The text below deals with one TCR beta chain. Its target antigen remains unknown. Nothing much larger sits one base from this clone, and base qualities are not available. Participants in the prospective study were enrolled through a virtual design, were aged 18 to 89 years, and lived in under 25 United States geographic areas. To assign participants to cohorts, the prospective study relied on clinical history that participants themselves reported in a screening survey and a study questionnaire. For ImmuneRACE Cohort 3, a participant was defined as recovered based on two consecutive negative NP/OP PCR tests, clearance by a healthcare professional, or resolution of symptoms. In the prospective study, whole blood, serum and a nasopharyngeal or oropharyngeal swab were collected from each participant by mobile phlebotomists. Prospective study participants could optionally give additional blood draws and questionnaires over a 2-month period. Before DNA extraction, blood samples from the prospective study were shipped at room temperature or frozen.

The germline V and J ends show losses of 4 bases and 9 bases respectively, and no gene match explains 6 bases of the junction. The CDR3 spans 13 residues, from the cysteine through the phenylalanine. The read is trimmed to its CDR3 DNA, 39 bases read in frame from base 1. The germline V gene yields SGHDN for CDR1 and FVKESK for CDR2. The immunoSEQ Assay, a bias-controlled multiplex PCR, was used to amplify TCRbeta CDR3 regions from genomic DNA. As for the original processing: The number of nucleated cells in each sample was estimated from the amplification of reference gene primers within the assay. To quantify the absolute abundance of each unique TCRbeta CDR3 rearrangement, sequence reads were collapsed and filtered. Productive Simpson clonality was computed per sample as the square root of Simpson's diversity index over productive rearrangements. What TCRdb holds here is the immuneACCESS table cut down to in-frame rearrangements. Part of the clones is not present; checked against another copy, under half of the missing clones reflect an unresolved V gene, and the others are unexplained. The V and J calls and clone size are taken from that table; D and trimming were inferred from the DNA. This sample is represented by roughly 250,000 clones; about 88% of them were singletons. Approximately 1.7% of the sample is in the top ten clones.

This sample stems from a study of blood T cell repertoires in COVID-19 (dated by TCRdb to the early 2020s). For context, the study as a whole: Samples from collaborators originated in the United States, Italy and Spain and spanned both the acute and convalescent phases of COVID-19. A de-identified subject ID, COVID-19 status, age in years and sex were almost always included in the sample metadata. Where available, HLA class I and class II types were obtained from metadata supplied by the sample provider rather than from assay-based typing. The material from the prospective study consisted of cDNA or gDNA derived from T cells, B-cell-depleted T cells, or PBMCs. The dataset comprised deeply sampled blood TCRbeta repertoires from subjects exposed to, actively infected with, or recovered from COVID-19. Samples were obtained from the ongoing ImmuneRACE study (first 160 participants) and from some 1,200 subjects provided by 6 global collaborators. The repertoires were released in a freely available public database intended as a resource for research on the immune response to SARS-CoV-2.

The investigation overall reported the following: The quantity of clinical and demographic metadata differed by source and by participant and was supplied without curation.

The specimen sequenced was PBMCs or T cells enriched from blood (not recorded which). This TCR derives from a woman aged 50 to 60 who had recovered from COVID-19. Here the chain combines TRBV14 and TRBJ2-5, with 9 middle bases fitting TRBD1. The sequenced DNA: TGTGCCAGCAGCCTGACAGGGGGAAAGGCCCAGTACTTC. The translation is CASSLTGGKAQYF.